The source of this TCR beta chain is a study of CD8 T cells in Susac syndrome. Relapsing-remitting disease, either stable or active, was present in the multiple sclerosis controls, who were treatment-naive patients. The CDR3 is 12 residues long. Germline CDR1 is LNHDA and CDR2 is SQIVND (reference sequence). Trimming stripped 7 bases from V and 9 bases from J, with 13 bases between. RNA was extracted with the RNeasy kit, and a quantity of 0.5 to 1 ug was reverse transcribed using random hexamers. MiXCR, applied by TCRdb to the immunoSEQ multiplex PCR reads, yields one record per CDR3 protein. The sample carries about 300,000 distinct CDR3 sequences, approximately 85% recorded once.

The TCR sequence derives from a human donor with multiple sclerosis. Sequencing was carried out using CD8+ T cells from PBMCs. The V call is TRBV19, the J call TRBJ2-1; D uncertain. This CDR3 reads CASNSAWGEQFF. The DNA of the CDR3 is TGTGCCAGTAACAGCGCGTGGGGTGAGCAGTTCTTC. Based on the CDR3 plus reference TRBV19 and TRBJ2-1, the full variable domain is DGGITQSPKYLFRKEGQNVTLSCEQNLNHDAMYWYRQDPGQGLRLIYYSQIVNDFQKGDIAEGYSVSREKKESFPLTVTSAQKNPTAFYLCASNSAWGEQFFGPGTRLTVL.